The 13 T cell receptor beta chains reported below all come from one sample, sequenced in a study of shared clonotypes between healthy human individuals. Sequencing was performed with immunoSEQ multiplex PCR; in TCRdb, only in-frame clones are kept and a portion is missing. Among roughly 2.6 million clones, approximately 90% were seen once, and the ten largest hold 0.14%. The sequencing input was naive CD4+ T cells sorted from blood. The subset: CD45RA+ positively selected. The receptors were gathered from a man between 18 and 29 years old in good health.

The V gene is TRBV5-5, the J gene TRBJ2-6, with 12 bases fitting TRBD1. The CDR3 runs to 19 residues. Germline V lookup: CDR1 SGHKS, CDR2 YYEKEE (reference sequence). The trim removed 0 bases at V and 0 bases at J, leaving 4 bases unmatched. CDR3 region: CASSLAGTGGVSGANVLTF. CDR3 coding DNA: TGTGCCAGCAGCTTGGCCGGGACAGGGGGCGTCTCTGGGGCCAACGTCCTGACTTTC. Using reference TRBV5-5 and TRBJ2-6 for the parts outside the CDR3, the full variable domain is DAGVTQSPTHLIKTRGQQVTLRCSPISGHKSVSWYQQVLGQGPQFIFQYYEKEERGRGNFPDRFSARQFPNYSSELNVNALLLGDSALYLCASSLAGTGGVSGANVLTFGAGSRLTVL.

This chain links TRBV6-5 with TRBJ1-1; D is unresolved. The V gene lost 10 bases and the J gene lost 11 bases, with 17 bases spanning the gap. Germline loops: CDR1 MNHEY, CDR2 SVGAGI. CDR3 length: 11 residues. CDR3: CATSSGREAFF. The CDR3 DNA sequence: TGTGCCACCTCCTCGGGTCGGGAGGCTTTCTTT.

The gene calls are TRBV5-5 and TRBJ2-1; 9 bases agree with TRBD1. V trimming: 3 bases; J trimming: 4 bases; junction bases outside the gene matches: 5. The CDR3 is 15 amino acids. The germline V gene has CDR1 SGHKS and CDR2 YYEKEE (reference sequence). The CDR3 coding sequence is TGTGCCAGCAGCTCTGGACAGGGGCTATACAATGAGCAGTTCTTC. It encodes CASSSGQGLYNEQFF.

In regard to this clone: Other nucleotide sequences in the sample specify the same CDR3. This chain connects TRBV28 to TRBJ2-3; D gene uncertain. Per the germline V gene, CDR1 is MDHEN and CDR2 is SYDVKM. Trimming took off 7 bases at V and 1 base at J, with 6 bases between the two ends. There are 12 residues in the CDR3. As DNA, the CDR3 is TGTGCCAGCACCTCACGCACAGATACGCAGTATTTT. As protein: CASTSRTDTQYF.

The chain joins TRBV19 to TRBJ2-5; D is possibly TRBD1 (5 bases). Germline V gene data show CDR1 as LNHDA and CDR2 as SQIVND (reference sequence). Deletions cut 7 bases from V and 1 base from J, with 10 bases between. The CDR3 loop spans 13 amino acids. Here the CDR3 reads CASKVQGQETQYF. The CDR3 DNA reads TGTGCCAGTAAGGTGCAGGGCCAAGAGACCCAGTACTTC.

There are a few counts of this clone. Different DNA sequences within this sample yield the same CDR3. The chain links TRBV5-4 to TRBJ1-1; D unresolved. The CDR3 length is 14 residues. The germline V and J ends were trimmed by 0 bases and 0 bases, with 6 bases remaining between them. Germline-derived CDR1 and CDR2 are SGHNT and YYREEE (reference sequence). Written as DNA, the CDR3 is TGTGCCAGCAGCTTGGGTGGACTGAACACTGAAGCTTTCTTT. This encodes CASSLGGLNTEAFF.

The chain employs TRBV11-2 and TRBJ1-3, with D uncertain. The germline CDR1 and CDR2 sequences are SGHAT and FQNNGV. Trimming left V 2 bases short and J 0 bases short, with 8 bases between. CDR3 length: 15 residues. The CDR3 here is CASSLSDNSGNTIYF. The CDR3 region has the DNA TGTGCCAGCAGCTTATCCGACAACTCTGGAAACACCATATATTTT.

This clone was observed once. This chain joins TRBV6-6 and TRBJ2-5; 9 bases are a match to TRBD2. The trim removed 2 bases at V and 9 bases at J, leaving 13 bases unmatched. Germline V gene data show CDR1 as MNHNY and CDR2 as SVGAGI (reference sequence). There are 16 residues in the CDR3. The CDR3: CASSYELAGPNRSQYF. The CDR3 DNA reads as TGTGCCAGCAGTTACGAGCTAGCGGGGCCTAACAGGTCCCAGTACTTC.

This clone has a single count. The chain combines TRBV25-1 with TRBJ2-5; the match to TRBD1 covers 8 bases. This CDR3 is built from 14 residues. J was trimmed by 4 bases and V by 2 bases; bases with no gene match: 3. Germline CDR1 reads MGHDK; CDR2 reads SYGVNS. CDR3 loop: CASSETTGVETQYF. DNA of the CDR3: TGTGCCAGCAGTGAAACGACAGGGGTAGAGACCCAGTACTTC.

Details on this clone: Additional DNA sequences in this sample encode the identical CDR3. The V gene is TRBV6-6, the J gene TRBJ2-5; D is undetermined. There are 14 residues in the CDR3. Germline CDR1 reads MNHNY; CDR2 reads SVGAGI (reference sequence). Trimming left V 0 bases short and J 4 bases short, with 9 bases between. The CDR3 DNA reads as TGTGCCAGCAGTTACTCGGGCGGCTCAGAGACCCAGTACTTC. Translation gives CASSYSGGSETQYF.

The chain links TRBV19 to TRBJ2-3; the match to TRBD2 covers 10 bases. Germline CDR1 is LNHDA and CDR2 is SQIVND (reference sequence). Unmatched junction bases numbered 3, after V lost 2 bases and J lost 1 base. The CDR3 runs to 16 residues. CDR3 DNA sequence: TGTGCCAGTAGTATATGGCTAGCGGGGGGCACAGATACGCAGTATTTT. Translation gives CASSIWLAGGTDTQYF.

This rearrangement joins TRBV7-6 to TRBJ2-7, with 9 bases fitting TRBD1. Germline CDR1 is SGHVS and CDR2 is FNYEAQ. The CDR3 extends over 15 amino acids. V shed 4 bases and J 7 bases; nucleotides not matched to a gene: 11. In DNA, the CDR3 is TGTGCCAGCAGCTCGACGGACAGGGGAAAGGGGGAGCAGTACTTC. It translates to CASSSTDRGKGEQYF.

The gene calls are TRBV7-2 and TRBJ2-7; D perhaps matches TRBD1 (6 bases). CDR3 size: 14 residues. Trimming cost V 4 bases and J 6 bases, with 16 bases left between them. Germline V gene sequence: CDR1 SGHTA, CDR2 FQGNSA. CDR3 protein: CASSSTGSVGEQYF. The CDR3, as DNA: TGTGCCAGCAGCTCAACAGGGTCGGTTGGCGAGCAGTACTTC. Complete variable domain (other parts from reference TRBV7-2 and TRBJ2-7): GAGVSQSPSNKVTEKGKDVELRCDPISGHTALYWYRQSLGQGLEFLIYFQGNSAPDKSGLPSDRFSAERTGGSVSTLTIQRTQQEDSAVYLCASSSTGSVGEQYFGPGTRLTVT.